This TCR beta chain was obtained from a study of T-cell reconstitution after alpha-beta-depleted transplantation in children. Study-wide points: After transplant, at about two months, alpha-beta T cells were reportedly derived from several hundred expanded graft clones.

TCRbeta library preparation incorporated unique molecular identifiers. TCRdb reprocessed the PCR reads with MiXCR, giving one entry per CDR3 protein. Of 500,000 to 600,000 distinct CDR3 sequences listed, 25% to 30% are singletons. CDR3 size: 17 residues. Germline CDR1 and CDR2: SNHLY and FYNNEI. As to this clonotype: Its antigen is not known.

The V and J genes are TRBV2 and TRBJ2-1; no definite D call. This TCR came from a boy less than two years old with Wiskott-Aldrich syndrome, due to receive a stem cell transplant. The specimen comprised PBMCs, sampled before TCRalphabeta/CD19-depleted stem cell transplant. This chain's CDR3 is CTCCLAPIVGTYNEQFF. The CDR3 region has the DNA TGTACCTGCTGTTTGGCCCCGATTGTCGGCACCTACAATGAGCAGTTCTTC.